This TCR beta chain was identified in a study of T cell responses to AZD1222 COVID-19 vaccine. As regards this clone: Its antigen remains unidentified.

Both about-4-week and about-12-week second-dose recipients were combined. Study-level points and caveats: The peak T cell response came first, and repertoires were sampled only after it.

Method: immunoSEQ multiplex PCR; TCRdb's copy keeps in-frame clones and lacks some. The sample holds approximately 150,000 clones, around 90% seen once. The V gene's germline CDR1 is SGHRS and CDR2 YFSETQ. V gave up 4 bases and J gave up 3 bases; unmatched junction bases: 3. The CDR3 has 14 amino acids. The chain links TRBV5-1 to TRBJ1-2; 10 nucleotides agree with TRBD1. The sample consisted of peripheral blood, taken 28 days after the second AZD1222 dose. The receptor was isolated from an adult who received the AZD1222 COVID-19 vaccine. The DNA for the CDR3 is TGCGCCAGCAGCGGACAGGGGGAGCACTATGGCTACACCTTC. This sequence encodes CASSGQGEHYGYTF.